This is a list of T cell receptor beta chains from one sample in a study of PD-1 blockade in mismatch repair-deficient tumors. Some clones are missing from TCRdb's copy, which holds only in-frame ones; the method was immunoSEQ multiplex PCR. The table records 55,000 to 85,000 clones, 78% of them present only once. The sample was peripheral blood, taken 2 weeks after starting pembrolizumab. The receptors shown here come from an adult with mismatch repair-deficient cancer. CDR3s include the opening cysteine and the closing phenylalanine or tryptophan. The D gene is left open where the match is weak. A row's size may be missing; if present it is once, few, many or a size class.

size,V,D,J,DNA,CDR3
few,TRBV7-3,NA,TRBJ1-2,TGTGCCAGCAGCCCAGACGACAGCTATGGCTACACCTTC,CASSPDDSYGYTF
NA,TRBV27,NA,TRBJ1-5,TGTGCCAGCAGTTTACAGGGCCCCACCCTTTATAGCAATCAGCCCCAGCATTTT,CASSLQGPTLYSNQPQHF
NA,TRBV6-6,NA,TRBJ2-2,TGTGCCAGCGGGGCAGATACATTAGCTCGCGGGGAGCTGTTTTTT,CASGADTLARGELFF
NA,TRBV28,NA,TRBJ1-2,TGTGCCAGCAGTTCGGCTCCGCAGAGATGGAATGGCTACACCTTC,CASSSAPQRWNGYTF
NA,TRBV13,TRBD2,TRBJ2-7,TGTGCCAGCAGCTTCCGGACTAGCGGGAGGTACTCCTACGAGCAGTACTTC,CASSFRTSGRYSYEQYF
few,TRBV30,NA,TRBJ1-1,TGTGCCTGGGGCCCTGGGTTAGCCGACACTGAAGCTTTCTTT,CAWGPGLADTEAFF
NA,TRBV10-2,TRBD2,TRBJ2-1,TGCGCCAGCAGTGATTGGGGGACTACCCGGAGCAATGAGCAGTTCTTC,CASSDWGTTRSNEQFF
NA,TRBV7-3,TRBD1,TRBJ1-2,TGTGCCAGCAGCTTGGGGACAGGGGAAGGCTACACCTTC,CASSLGTGEGYTF
few,TRBV30,NA,TRBJ2-3,TGTGCCTGGGCCCGGAAGCCAATCACAGATACGCAGTATTTT,CAWARKPITDTQYF
NA,TRBV11-2,NA,TRBJ1-1,TGTGCCAGCAGCTTAGAAGGGTTTGGCGTTAGCACTGAAGCTTTCTTT,CASSLEGFGVSTEAFF
NA,TRBV15,TRBD2,TRBJ2-3,TGTGCCACCAGCAGAGTTATTACTAGCGGGAGTAGGGATACGCAGTATTTT,CATSRVITSGSRDTQYF
NA,TRBV5-4,TRBD1,TRBJ1-1,TGTGCCAGCAGCTTGGGGGGGACAGTACAATCTGAAGCTTTCTTT,CASSLGGTVQSEAFF
NA,TRBV6-5,NA,TRBJ1-5,TGTGCCAGCGACGAGCCAAGCAATCAGCCCCAGCATTTT,CASDEPSNQPQHF
NA,TRBV9,TRBD1,TRBJ2-7,TGTGCCAGCAGCGTAGGAGCAGGGGGCTACGAGCAGTACTTC,CASSVGAGGYEQYF
NA,TRBV29-1,TRBD1,TRBJ2-7,TGCAGCGTTGAAGATGAGGGACAGGGTGTTAGCTCCTACGAGCAGTACTTC,CSVEDEGQGVSSYEQYF
NA,TRBV21-1,NA,TRBJ2-7,TGTGCCAGCAGCAAAGACCTTACAAGCGGGAAAGCAACGAGCTCCTACGAGCAGTACTTC,CASSKDLTSGKATSSYEQYF
NA,TRBV5-6,NA,TRBJ2-1,TGTGCCAGCAGCCAAGGATATTCCTACAATGAGCAGTTCTTC,CASSQGYSYNEQFF
NA,TRBV5-1,NA,TRBJ2-2,TGCGCCAGCAGCTTTGGGACGGCCGGGGAGCTGTTTTTT,CASSFGTAGELFF
NA,TRBV11-3,NA,TRBJ2-5,TGTGCCAGCAGCAGGAGCGGCCAGGCGGGGGAGACCCAGTACTTC,CASSRSGQAGETQYF
NA,TRBV19,NA,TRBJ1-5,TGTGCCAGTAGTATAGACCGGGAGATTGCGAATAAGCCCCAGCATTTT,CASSIDREIANKPQHF
NA,TRBV10-2,NA,TRBJ2-2,TGCGCCAGCAGTGGGTCCCCCGGGGAGCTGTTTTTT,CASSGSPGELFF
NA,TRBV27,NA,TRBJ1-5,TGTGCCAGCAGTTTGTCCCAGTGGGGCAATCAGCCCCAGCATTTT,CASSLSQWGNQPQHF
NA,TRBV6-1,NA,TRBJ1-5,TGTGCCAGCTGTGACAGGACTAATCAGCCCCAGCATTTT,CASCDRTNQPQHF
NA,TRBV9,NA,TRBJ2-1,TGTGCCAGCAGCGACCACAATGAGCAGTTCTTC,CASSDHNEQFF
NA,TRBV30,NA,TRBJ1-1,TGTGCCTGGACAAAGCAGACCAACACTGAAGCTTTCTTT,CAWTKQTNTEAFF
NA,TRBV6-5,NA,TRBJ2-1,TGTGCCAGCAGTCCTTCAGCGGGCAATGAGCAGTTCTTC,CASSPSAGNEQFF
NA,TRBV21-1,NA,TRBJ1-2,TGTGCCAGCAGCACGAGATGGAGGAAATATGGCTACACCTTC,CASSTRWRKYGYTF
NA,TRBV7-2,TRBD2,TRBJ2-1,TGTGCCAGTTTACCTAGCGGCTCCTACAATGAGCAGTTCTTC,CASLPSGSYNEQFF
once,TRBV4-2,NA,TRBJ2-7,TGTGCCAGCAGCTCGGGACCGAGATACCCCTACGAGCAGTACTTC,CASSSGPRYPYEQYF
NA,TRBV10-3,NA,TRBJ1-2,TGTGCCATCAGTGAGGGGACGGACTATGGCTACACCTTC,CAISEGTDYGYTF
NA,TRBV7-6,NA,TRBJ2-3,TGTGCCAGCAGCTTAACTCACGGAATAGATACGCAGTATTTT,CASSLTHGIDTQYF
NA,TRBV27,NA,TRBJ1-1,TGTGCCAGCACCATATCGGGGGTATCCAAGAACACTGAAGCTTTCTTT,CASTISGVSKNTEAFF
NA,TRBV9,TRBD2,TRBJ2-1,TGTGCCAGCAGCGGGGCACGGACAGCAGCGGGAGGTATTTACTACAATGAGCAGTTCTTC,CASSGARTAAGGIYYNEQFF
NA,TRBV5-4,NA,TRBJ1-1,TGTGCCAGCAGCTTGGGCAGGAACACTGAAGCTTTCTTT,CASSLGRNTEAFF
NA,TRBV5-4,TRBD2,TRBJ2-2,TGTGCCAGCAGCCCATCACTAGCGGGAGGGCACCGGGAGCTGTTTTTT,CASSPSLAGGHRELFF
once,TRBV2,TRBD1,TRBJ1-1,TGTGCCAGCAGGGGAGGGGGCAGATATGGCACTGAAGCTTTCTTT,CASRGGGRYGTEAFF
few,TRBV11-3,NA,TRBJ1-1,TGTGCCAGCAGCTTAAAACGGGGAATCCCTGAAGCTTTCTTT,CASSLKRGIPEAFF